The sequence of this T cell receptor (beta chain) was determined in a study of technical replicates of blood from several donors. The protocol was immunoSEQ multiplex PCR, while the TCRdb copy is restricted to in-frame clones and leaves out a portion. The table includes fewer than 90,000 clones, just under 95% detected once. CDR1 SGHVS and CDR2 FQNEAQ come from the germline V gene. CDR3 length: 17 amino acids. Between the trimmed V and J ends, which lost 1 base and 1 base, there was a span of 13 bases. The chain employs TRBV7-8 and TRBJ2-2; D is possibly TRBD2 (5 bases). This sequence was found in a human donor in good health. The sample consisted of T cells isolated from PBMCs. CDR3 amino acids: CASSLGLGGGNTGELFF. The DNA of the CDR3 is TGTGCCAGCAGCTTAGGTCTCGGCGGAGGGAACACCGGGGAGCTGTTTTTT.